A selection of T cell receptor beta chains follows, all from one sample in a study of blood T cell repertoires in COVID-19. The assay was immunoSEQ multiplex PCR, and TCRdb's table has in-frame clones only and misses some. The repertoire consists of a few hundred thousand clones, with 84% occurring once and the leading ten covering approximately 1.5%. Input material: peripheral blood. The origin of the receptors is a woman aged 40 to 55 who had recovered from COVID-19. CDR3s leave out the opening cysteine and the closing phenylalanine or tryptophan. Each record gives: clone size, V gene, J gene, CDR3 length, CDR3 protein. The size of a clone is reported for some rows only, either as once, few or many, or as a class for expanded clones.

>.|TRBV5-5|TRBJ1-2|12
ASSPNEGVVGYT
>.|TRBV7-9|TRBJ1-4|11
ASSLKENEKLF
>.|TRBV6-5|TRBJ1-1|13
ASSPQRDRNTEAF
>.|TRBV30|TRBJ1-6|14
AWRLAGQSNNSPLH
>.|TRBV5-6|TRBJ1-2|12
ASSFRDRSYGYT
>once|TRBV28|TRBJ1-5|14
ASSPPGQGVNQPQH
>.|TRBV27|TRBJ1-6|14
ASSPSQQGRSSPLH
>once|TRBV29-1|TRBJ1-4|11
SVLRRNGEKLF
>.|TRBV28|TRBJ1-5|12
ASRGGTSNQPQH
>.|TRBV2|TRBJ2-5|11
ASTSGTKETQY
>.|TRBV11-2|TRBJ1-6|10
ASALFRSPLH
>.|TRBV30|TRBJ2-7|8
AWGEVEQY
>.|TRBV19|TRBJ2-7|12
ASSYPGRAYEQY
>.|TRBV7-9|TRBJ2-7|12
ASSLGQGANEQY
>once|TRBV2|TRBJ2-5|12
ASSWMGGGETQY
>.|TRBV30|TRBJ2-5|12
AWIKRGGQETQY
>.|TRBV5-4|TRBJ2-2|11
ASRFSGGGELF
>.|TRBV9|TRBJ1-1|12
ASSPRLMNTEAF
>.|TRBV18|TRBJ2-4|12
ASSPPGQGEIQY
>.|TRBV28|TRBJ1-5|10
ASRVGNQPQH
>.|TRBV4-1|TRBJ1-3|16
ASSQRERKGDSGNTIY
>.|TRBV27|TRBJ2-7|14
ASSSPGQGFPYEQY
>.|TRBV19|TRBJ1-4|11
ASSVLGAPGLF
>few|TRBV5-1|TRBJ2-5|11
ASSFTGDETQY
>.|TRBV5-6|TRBJ1-2|11
ASRPDRFTGYT
>.|TRBV19|TRBJ1-1|11
ASSNRVNTEAF
>few|TRBV10-1|TRBJ2-2|11
ASSEYSPGELF
>.|TRBV9|TRBJ2-5|12
ASSVWYGQETQY
>.|TRBV19|TRBJ1-2|8
ASSLYGYT
>.|TRBV2|TRBJ2-3|10
ASSPSTDTQY
>once|TRBV27|TRBJ1-6|14
ASSLTGGYGNSPLH
>.|TRBV24-1|TRBJ2-5|10
ATSLRGETQY
>.|TRBV5-5|TRBJ2-5|13
ASSLSGGAGETQY
>few|TRBV11-2|TRBJ2-7|11
ASSLDQAYEQY
>.|TRBV7-3|TRBJ2-1|12
ASSLGTSINEQF
>.|TRBV5-1|TRBJ1-4|14
ASSRAYRATNEKLF
>.|TRBV7-2|TRBJ1-5|15
ASSLVLGTGSNQPQH
>.|TRBV7-8|TRBJ2-2|13
ASSSDRGTAGELF
>few|TRBV2|TRBJ1-5|11
ASKAGVNQPQH
>.|TRBV19|TRBJ2-5|14
ASSIEATRRGETQY
>.|TRBV7-9|TRBJ1-1|12
ASSPTGPITEAF
>.|TRBV11-2|TRBJ2-3|10
ASSLGSDTQY
>.|TRBV2|TRBJ2-1|12
ASSEYEKGREQF
>.|TRBV5-6|TRBJ2-5|12
ASSFWESQETQY
>.|TRBV3-1/TRBV3-2|TRBJ2-5|12
ASSSRGGQETQY
>.|TRBV3-1/TRBV3-2|TRBJ1-3|11
ASSYRTGNTIY